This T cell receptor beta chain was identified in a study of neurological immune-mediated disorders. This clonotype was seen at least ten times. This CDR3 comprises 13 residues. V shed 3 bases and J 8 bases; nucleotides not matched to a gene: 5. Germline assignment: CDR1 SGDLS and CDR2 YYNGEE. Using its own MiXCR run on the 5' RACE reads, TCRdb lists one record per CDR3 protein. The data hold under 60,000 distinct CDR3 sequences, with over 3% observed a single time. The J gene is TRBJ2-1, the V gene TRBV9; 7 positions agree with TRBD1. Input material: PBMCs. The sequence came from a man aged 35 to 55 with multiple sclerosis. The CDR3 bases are TGTGCCAGCAGCGGGGGACAGTCAGATGAGCAGTTCTTC. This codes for CASSGGQSDEQFF.